The clone carrying this T cell receptor (beta chain) was recorded once. V lost 4 bases, J lost 9 bases, and 16 bases lay in between. The CDR3 has 15 residues. Germline V gene data show CDR1 as MRHNA and CDR2 as SNTAGT. How the authors handled the data: The assay estimated nucleated cells by amplifying reference gene primers. Generated by immunoSEQ multiplex PCR, the TCRdb table keeps only in-frame clones and is missing some. The DNA gave D and trimming, while V, J and clone size come from that table. The repertoire holds roughly 200,000 clones, with about 88% as singletons. This entry is derived from a study of blood T cell repertoires in COVID-19. Study as a whole: Acute and convalescent COVID-19 specimens originated in the United States, Italy and Spain. Sources were T cells, B-cell-depleted T cells, or PBMCs; the material itself was cDNA or gDNA.

This clonotype was obtained from a man aged 35 to 55 with active or convalescent COVID-19. J is TRBJ1-6 and V is TRBV6-4, with D maybe TRBD1 (6 bases). Sequencing was done on a sample of peripheral blood. The CDR3 coding sequence is TGTGCCAGCAGTGGAGAGGGGGTCGATGGTTCACCCCTCCACTTT. This encodes CASSGEGVDGSPLHF.